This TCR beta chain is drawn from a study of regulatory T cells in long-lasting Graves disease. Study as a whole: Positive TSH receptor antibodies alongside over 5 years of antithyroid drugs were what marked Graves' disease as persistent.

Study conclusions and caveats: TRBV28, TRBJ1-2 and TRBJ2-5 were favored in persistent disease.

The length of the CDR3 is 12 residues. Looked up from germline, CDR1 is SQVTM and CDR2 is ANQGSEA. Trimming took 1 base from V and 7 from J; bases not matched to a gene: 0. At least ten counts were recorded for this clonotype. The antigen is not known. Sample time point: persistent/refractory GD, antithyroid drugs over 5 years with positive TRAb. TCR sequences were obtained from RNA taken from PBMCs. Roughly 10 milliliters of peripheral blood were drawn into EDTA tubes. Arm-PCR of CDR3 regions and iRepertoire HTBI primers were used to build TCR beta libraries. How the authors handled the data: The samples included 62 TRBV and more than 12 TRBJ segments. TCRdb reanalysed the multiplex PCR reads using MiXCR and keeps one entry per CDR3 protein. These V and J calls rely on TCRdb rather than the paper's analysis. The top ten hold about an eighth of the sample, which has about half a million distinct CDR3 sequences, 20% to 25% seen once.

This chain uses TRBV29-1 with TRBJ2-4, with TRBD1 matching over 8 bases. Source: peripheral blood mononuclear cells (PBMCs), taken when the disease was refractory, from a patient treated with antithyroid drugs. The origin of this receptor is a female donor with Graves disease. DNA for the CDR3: TGCAGCGTTGAAGGACAGGGGAACATTCAGTACTTC. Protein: CSVEGQGNIQYF.